This T cell receptor beta chain was recovered during a study of blood T cell repertoires in COVID-19. Study-wide context: Some COVID-19 samples were acute and others convalescent; all came from the United States, Italy and Spain. PBMCs, B-cell-depleted T cells, or T cells provided the cDNA or gDNA that made up the material.

Trimming took 2 bases from V and 2 from J, leaving 13 bases between them. CDR3 size: 15 residues. Looked up from germline, CDR1 is SNHLY and CDR2 is FYNNEI. The authors' processing: Counts of nucleated cells, estimated from reference gene primer amplification, were obtained. Only in-frame clones appear in the TCRdb table, and some are missing; sequencing was by immunoSEQ multiplex PCR. V and J calls and clone size are as listed in that table; D and trimming were resolved from the DNA. The table lists some 260,000 clones, 80% to 90% of them singletons, with 10% in the top ten. This clone has only a few counts. Seattle participants joined during active infection and were tracked over time.

This TCR was recovered from a woman in her 70s with COVID-19, enrolled during active disease. Sequenced material: peripheral blood. This sequence joins TRBV2 and TRBJ2-7, with TRBD1 as a possible D gene (6 bases). The CDR3 here is CASSEQGQLTYEQYF. As DNA, the CDR3 is TGTGCCAGCAGTGAACAAGGACAGCTAACCTACGAGCAGTACTTC.